This is a list of T cell receptor beta chains from one sample in a study of shared clonotypes between healthy human individuals. Generated by immunoSEQ multiplex PCR, the TCRdb table keeps only in-frame clones and is missing some. The table shows millions of clones, with 80% to 95% occurring only once. The sample comprised naive CD4+ T cells from PBMCs. These TCRs come from a man younger than 30 in good health. Some clones in this sample may be carry-over from other donors' samples. CDR3s include the opening cysteine and the closing phenylalanine or tryptophan. Fields, in order: clone size, V gene, D gene, J gene, CDR3 DNA, CDR3 protein. The D gene is left open where the match is weak. Not all rows give a size; the values are once, few, many and, for expanded clones, a class.

.	TRBV5-3	.	TRBJ1-1	TGTGCCAGAAGCTTGGCCGGGCAGCGGAACACTGAAGCTTTCTTT	CARSLAGQRNTEAFF
.	TRBV7-2	TRBD1	TRBJ2-7	TGTGCCAGCAGCTTAGCGGGCAAGGGGGCCGTATACGAGCAGTACTTC	CASSLAGKGAVYEQYF
.	TRBV19	.	TRBJ2-7	TGTGCCAGTTCCCCCGGGACCACCTACGAGCAGTACTTC	CASSPGTTYEQYF
.	TRBV28	.	TRBJ2-7	TGTGCCAGCAGTTATGACGCCAGAACCTACGAGCAGTACTTC	CASSYDARTYEQYF
few	TRBV7-9	TRBD2	TRBJ2-7	TGTGCCAGCAGCTTGCTAGCGGGAGCCTCCTACGAGCAGTACTTC	CASSLLAGASYEQYF
once	TRBV6-4	TRBD2	TRBJ2-2	TGTGCCAGCAGTGATGGGAGGGGAAGCACCGGGGAGCTGTTTTTT	CASSDGRGSTGELFF
once	TRBV15	.	TRBJ1-1	TGTGCCACCAGCATCACATCCTCCGACACTGAAGCTTTCTTT	CATSITSSDTEAFF
.	TRBV5-6	.	TRBJ2-7	TGTGCCAGCAGCTTGGTTCCAGGAACCTACGAGCAGTACTTC	CASSLVPGTYEQYF
.	TRBV28	TRBD2	TRBJ2-5	TGTGCCAGCAGTCCGACTAGCGGGAGACAAGAGACCCAGTACTTC	CASSPTSGRQETQYF
.	TRBV6-5	TRBD2	TRBJ2-7	TGTGCCAGCAATCTGCAAGCGGGAGGGCCGGGAGAGCAGTACTTC	CASNLQAGGPGEQYF
.	TRBV7-2	.	TRBJ2-1	TGTGCCAGCAGCTTACAGTTTGGGGGTGAGCAGTTCTTC	CASSLQFGGEQFF
.	TRBV7-2	TRBD2	TRBJ2-2	TGTGCCAGCAGCTTCGGGACTAGCCGCACCGGGGAGCTGTTTTTT	CASSFGTSRTGELFF
.	TRBV6-1	.	TRBJ2-1	TGTGCCAGCAGCCTTTACTCCAGGGCCGGGGAGCAGTTCTTC	CASSLYSRAGEQFF
.	TRBV7-9	TRBD1	TRBJ2-1	TGTGCCAGCAGCTCTAACAGGGGCGCCTACAATGAGCAGTTCTTC	CASSSNRGAYNEQFF
.	TRBV7-3	.	TRBJ2-1	TGTGCCAGCAGCTTAAATAGCGACCCCTCCTACAATGAGCAGTTCTTC	CASSLNSDPSYNEQFF
.	TRBV27	.	TRBJ2-5	TGTGCCAGCAGTCGTCGGGACATAGAGACCCAGTACTTC	CASSRRDIETQYF
.	TRBV18	.	TRBJ2-6	TGTGCCAGCTCACCACGACACGCGAGCTCTGGGGCCAACGTCCTGACTTTC	CASSPRHASSGANVLTF
.	TRBV18	TRBD1	TRBJ2-1	TGTGCCAGCTCACCTGGGACAGGCAATGAGCAGTTCTTC	CASSPGTGNEQFF
.	TRBV27	.	TRBJ2-7	TGTGCCAGCCGCTGGGGGGCAGGGGGCTACGAGCAGTACTTC	CASRWGAGGYEQYF
once	TRBV6-5	.	TRBJ2-7	TGTGCCAGCAGTTACAGCGGACATGGATCCTACGAGCAGTACTTC	CASSYSGHGSYEQYF
.	TRBV5-1	.	TRBJ2-5	TGCGCCAGCAGCGCGAACCAAGAGACCCAGTACTTC	CASSANQETQYF
.	TRBV28	TRBD1	TRBJ1-1	TGTGCCAGCAGTACATGGACAGGAGGGAACACTGAAGCTTTCTTT	CASSTWTGGNTEAFF
few	TRBV19	.	TRBJ1-2	TGTGCCAGTAGGCTGATACAGGGTGGAGGTAACTATGGCTACACCTTC	CASRLIQGGGNYGYTF
.	TRBV28	TRBD2	TRBJ2-2	TGTGCCAGCAGTTTTGGCGGTTTCAGGTTCAGTCTAGCGGCGAACACCGGGGAGCTGTTTTTT	CASSFGGFRFSLAANTGELFF
.	TRBV7-8	.	TRBJ2-7	TGTGCCAGCAGCCAAGGAAGGACTTTCCCTTTCGAGCAGTACTTC	CASSQGRTFPFEQYF
.	TRBV5-1	.	TRBJ2-6	TGCGCCAGCAGCCCGGACCGTTCCTCTGGGGCCAACGTCCTGACTTTC	CASSPDRSSGANVLTF
.	TRBV30	.	TRBJ2-1	TGTGCCTGGAGTGGGGGCAGTGAGCAGTTCTTC	CAWSGGSEQFF
.	TRBV7-9	.	TRBJ2-2	TGTGCCAGCAGCTTAGGGTCGGGAGACAACACCGGGGAGCTGTTTTTT	CASSLGSGDNTGELFF
.	TRBV29-1	TRBD1	TRBJ2-4	TGCAGCGTTCTTAGACAGGGGTGGAACATTCAGTACTTC	CSVLRQGWNIQYF
.	TRBV28	.	TRBJ1-2	TGTGCCAGCACCCCTTTCGGAGATTATGGCTACACCTTC	CASTPFGDYGYTF
.	TRBV5-1	.	TRBJ2-5	TGCGCCAGCAGCTTGGCCGTGGCGTCGGGGAGGGAGACCCAGTACTTC	CASSLAVASGRETQYF
.	TRBV27	TRBD2	TRBJ2-5	TGTGCCAGCAGGGCGCGGACTAGCTCAATTCAAGAGACCCAGTACTTC	CASRARTSSIQETQYF
once	TRBV6-5	.	TRBJ2-7	TGTGCCAGCAGTATCGGACTGGGTAGCTCCTACGAGCAGTACTTC	CASSIGLGSSYEQYF
.	TRBV5-6	.	TRBJ2-3	TGTGCCAGCAGCTTGACTAGGCGAGATACGCAGTATTTT	CASSLTRRDTQYF